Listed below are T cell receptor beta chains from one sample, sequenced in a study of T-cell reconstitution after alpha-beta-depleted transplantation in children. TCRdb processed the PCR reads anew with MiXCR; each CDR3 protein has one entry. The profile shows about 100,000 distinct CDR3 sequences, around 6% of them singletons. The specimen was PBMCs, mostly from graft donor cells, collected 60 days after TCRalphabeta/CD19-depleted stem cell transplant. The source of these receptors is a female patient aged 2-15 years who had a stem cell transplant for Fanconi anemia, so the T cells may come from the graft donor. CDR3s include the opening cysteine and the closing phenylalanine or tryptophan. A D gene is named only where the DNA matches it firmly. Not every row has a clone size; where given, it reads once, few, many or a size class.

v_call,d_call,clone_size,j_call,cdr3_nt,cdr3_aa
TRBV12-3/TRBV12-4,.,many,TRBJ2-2,TGTGCCACCCTCGCGGCCACGAGGACCGGGGAGCTGTTTTTT,CATLAATRTGELFF
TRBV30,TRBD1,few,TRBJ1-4,TGTGCCTGGAGTGGACTAACGGGGACAGGGTCTAATGAAAAACTGTTTTTT,CAWSGLTGTGSNEKLFF
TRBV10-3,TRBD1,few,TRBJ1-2,TGTGCCATCGGGACAGGGGAGCCCGGTGACTATGGCTACACCTTC,CAIGTGEPGDYGYTF
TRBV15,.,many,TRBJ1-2,TGTGCCACCAGCAGAGATAAAAGCTATGGCTACACCTTC,CATSRDKSYGYTF
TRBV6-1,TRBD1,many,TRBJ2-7,TGTGCCAGCAGCTTGGACAGGCAAGGCGAGCAGTACTTC,CASSLDRQGEQYF
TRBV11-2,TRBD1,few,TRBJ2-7,TGTGCCAGCAGCTATGACAGGGGCTACGAGCAGTACTTC,CASSYDRGYEQYF
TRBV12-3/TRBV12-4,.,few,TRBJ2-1,TGTGCCAGCAGCAACCGGGGCCTATACAATGAGCAGTTCTTC,CASSNRGLYNEQFF
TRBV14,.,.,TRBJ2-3,TGTGCCAGCAGCCAGGGACCGGCCCACTTATCCACAGATACGCAGTATTTT,CASSQGPAHLSTDTQYF
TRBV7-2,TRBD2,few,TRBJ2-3,TGTGCCAGCAGCTCGACTAGCGGGCAACGATATGCGCAGTATTTT,CASSSTSGQRYAQYF
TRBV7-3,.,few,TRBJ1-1,TGTGCCAGCAGCTTTAGACAACAGGGGAACACTGAAGCTTTCTTT,CASSFRQQGNTEAFF
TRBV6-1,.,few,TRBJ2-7,TGTGCCAGCAGCGACCCTAGCCCCTGGGAGCAGTACTTC,CASSDPSPWEQYF
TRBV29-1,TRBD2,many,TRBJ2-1,TGCAGCGGATCTAGCGGGGGGGTCGTTGAGCAGTTCTTC,CSGSSGGVVEQFF
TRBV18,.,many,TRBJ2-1,TGTGCCACCTCCCCAGGGGGGTTCAATGAGCAGTTCTTC,CATSPGGFNEQFF
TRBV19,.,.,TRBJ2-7,TGTGCCAGTAGCCTAATAGGGGGGGACAACTCCTACGAGCAGTACTTC,CASSLIGGDNSYEQYF
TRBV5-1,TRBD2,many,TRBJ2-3,TGCGCCAGCAGAGGGACTAGCGACCAAGATACGCAGTATTTT,CASRGTSDQDTQYF
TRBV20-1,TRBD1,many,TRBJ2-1,TGCAGTGCTAGAGGTTGGGACAGTTACAATGAGCAGTTCTTC,CSARGWDSYNEQFF
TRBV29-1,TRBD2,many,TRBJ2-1,TGCAGCGTTGTAGGCGGGAGGGTTTACAATGAGCAGTTCTTC,CSVVGGRVYNEQFF
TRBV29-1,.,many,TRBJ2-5,TGCAGCGTTTCCCCGGTGGGGGGTCTACGGGAGACCCAGTACTTC,CSVSPVGGLRETQYF
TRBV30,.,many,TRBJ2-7,TGTGCCTGGAGTGTACAAGGGGACGAGCAGTACTTC,CAWSVQGDEQYF
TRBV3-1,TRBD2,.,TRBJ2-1,TGTGCCAGCAGCCACGATAGCGGGAGGGGCTACAATGAGCAGTTCTTC,CASSHDSGRGYNEQFF
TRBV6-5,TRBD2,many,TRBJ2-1,TGTGCCAGCAGTCCAACAAATAGCGGGAGGTTCTACAATGAGCAGTTCTTC,CASSPTNSGRFYNEQFF
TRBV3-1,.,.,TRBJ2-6,TGTGCCAGCAGCCAAGGTGGGGCCAACGTCCTGACTTTC,CASSQGGANVLTF
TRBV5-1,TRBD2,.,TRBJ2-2,TGCGCCAGCAGCTTAAGGTTGCGGGAGACGAACACCGGGGAGCTGTTTTTT,CASSLRLRETNTGELFF
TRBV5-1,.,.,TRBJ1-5,TGCGCCAGCAGCTTGGAGGGGGTTGGCAATCAGCCCCAGCATTTT,CASSLEGVGNQPQHF
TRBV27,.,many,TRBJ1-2,TGTGCCAGCAGCCCACAGGGTAACTATGGCTACACCTTC,CASSPQGNYGYTF
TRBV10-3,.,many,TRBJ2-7,TGTGCCATCAGTGAGTCGTTTCCCGACGAGCAGTACTTC,CAISESFPDEQYF
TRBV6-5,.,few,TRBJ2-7,TGTGCCAGCAGTTACTGGCTAGGGGCCACCTACGAGCAGTACTTC,CASSYWLGATYEQYF
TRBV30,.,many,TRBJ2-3,TGTGCCGTGAAGGGGCAAGTGGATACGCAGTATTTT,CAVKGQVDTQYF
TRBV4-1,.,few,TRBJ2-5,TGCGCCAGCAGCCGACCGGACTATGTTGGGGAGACCCAGTACTTC,CASSRPDYVGETQYF
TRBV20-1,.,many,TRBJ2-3,TGCAGTGCTGGACCTCTAGTGGATAACACAGATACGCAGTATTTT,CSAGPLVDNTDTQYF